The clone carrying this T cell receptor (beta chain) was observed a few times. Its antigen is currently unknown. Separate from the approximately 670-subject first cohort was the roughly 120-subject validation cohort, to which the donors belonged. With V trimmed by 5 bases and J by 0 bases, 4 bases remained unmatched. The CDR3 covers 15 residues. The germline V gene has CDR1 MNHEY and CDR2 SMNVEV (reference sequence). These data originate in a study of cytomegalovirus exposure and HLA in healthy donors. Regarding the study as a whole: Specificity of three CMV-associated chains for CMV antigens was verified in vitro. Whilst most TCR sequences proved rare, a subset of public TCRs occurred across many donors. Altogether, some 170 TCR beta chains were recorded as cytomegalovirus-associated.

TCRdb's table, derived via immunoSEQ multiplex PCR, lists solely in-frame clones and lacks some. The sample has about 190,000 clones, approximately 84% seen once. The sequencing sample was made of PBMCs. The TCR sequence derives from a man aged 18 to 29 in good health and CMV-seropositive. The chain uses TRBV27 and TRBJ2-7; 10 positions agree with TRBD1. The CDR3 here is CASSPWDRGSYEQYF. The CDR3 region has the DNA TGTGCCAGCAGTCCCTGGGACAGGGGCTCCTACGAGCAGTACTTC.